The 18 T cell receptor beta chains given below trace back to one sample, sequenced in a study of neoadjuvant anti-PD-1 for oral cavity cancer. Documented time point: after neoadjuvant nivolumab, at surgical resection. Method: immunoSEQ multiplex PCR; TCRdb's copy keeps in-frame clones and lacks some. The table lists about 68,000 clones, more than 75% of them singletons. Source: PBMCs, taken after nivolumab (anti-PD-1) treatment. These receptors were obtained from a person aged 35-79 years with oral cavity squamous cell carcinoma.

This chain joins TRBV6-1 and TRBJ2-1; D gene ambiguous. Trimming cost V 4 bases and J 2 bases, with 9 bases left between them. The germline CDR1 and CDR2 sequences are MNHNS and SASEGT. The CDR3 spans 14 residues. CDR3 residues: CASSVPSPYNEQFF. CDR3 DNA: TGTGCCAGCAGTGTCCCGAGCCCCTACAATGAGCAGTTCTTC.

The V gene is TRBV7-2, the J gene TRBJ1-2; D gene unclear. Germline V CDR1 and CDR2: SGHTA, FQGNSA. Trimming stripped 5 bases from V and 0 bases from J, with 10 bases between. This CDR3 comprises 14 residues. In DNA, the CDR3 is TGTGCCAGCAGCGTCGTGGGTGCTAACTATGGCTACACCTTC. Its translation: CASSVVGANYGYTF.

The chain joins TRBV19 to TRBJ2-4; a possible D gene is TRBD1 (5 bases). The CDR3 contains 12 residues. Germline values: CDR1 LNHDA, CDR2 SQIVND (reference sequence). Trimming cost V 5 bases and J 11 bases, with 13 bases left between them. The CDR3 reads CASSQGSKVQYF. The CDR3 DNA reads TGTGCCAGTAGTCAGGGTTCAAAGGTTCAGTACTTC.

This rearrangement joins TRBV11-3 to TRBJ2-2; D might be TRBD1 (5 bases). V lost 1 base and J 1 base, leaving 10 bases between the germline ends. The CDR3 loop spans 16 amino acids. The germline V gene encodes CDR1 SGHNT and CDR2 YENEEA. CDR3 in amino acids: CASSLGVTGNTGELFF. CDR3 DNA sequence: TGTGCCAGCAGCTTAGGAGTTACAGGGAACACCGGGGAGCTGTTTTTT.

The chain is built from TRBV28 and TRBJ2-2; D gene uncertain. The CDR3 spans 17 residues. From germline, CDR1 is MDHEN and CDR2 SYDVKM. Between the trimmed V and J ends, which lost 1 base and 4 bases, there was a span of 16 bases. CDR3 in DNA: TGTGCCAGCAGTTTATCCGGCCCTCCTAGGACCACCGGGGAGCTGTTTTTT. This codes for CASSLSGPPRTTGELFF.

This clone was recorded once. The CDR3 bases are TGTGCCAGCAGTTCTAATCTAGCGGGATACACAGATACGCAGTATTTT. This encodes CASSSNLAGYTDTQYF. This chain connects TRBV27 to TRBJ2-3, with 9 bases identical to TRBD2. Germline V gene data show CDR1 as MNHEY and CDR2 as SMNVEV (reference sequence). V was pared by 4 bases and J by 2 bases, with 7 bases of the junction left unmatched. The CDR3 is 16 amino acids.

The rearrangement joins TRBV6-1 to TRBJ2-7; D gene uncertain. Looked up from germline, CDR1 is MNHNS and CDR2 is SASEGT. The CDR3 runs to 11 residues. V lost 5 bases and J 0 bases, leaving 2 bases between the germline ends. CDR3 in DNA: TGTGCCAGCAGTCCCTCCTACGAGCAGTACTTC. Translation: CASSPSYEQYF.

Concerning this clone: A read error may produce the germline difference seen at one junction end. The CDR3 nucleotides read TGTGCCAGCAGTCCGACTAGCGGGAACGCCGGGGAGCTGTTTTTT. Translating it yields CASSPTSGNAGELFF. The V call is TRBV5-6, the J call TRBJ2-2; 11 nucleotides agree with TRBD2. This CDR3 is built from 15 residues. Germline V CDR1 and CDR2: SGHDT, YYEEEE.

The genes are TRBV28 and TRBJ1-2; tentative D call: TRBD1 (6 bases). CDR1 is MDHEN, CDR2 SYDVKM, per germline. Between the trimmed V and J ends, which lost 4 bases and 7 bases, there was a span of 10 bases. The CDR3 has 12 residues. The CDR3: CASSSDRFGYTF. CDR3 DNA: TGTGCCAGCAGTTCGGACAGATTTGGCTACACCTTC.

This sequence joins TRBV5-1 and TRBJ1-1; weak D call: TRBD1 (5 bases). This CDR3 is 16 amino acids long. The V and J ends lost 0 bases and 1 base respectively, with 13 bases between them. Germline V gives CDR1 SGHRS, CDR2 YFSETQ. The CDR3 DNA is TGCGCCAGCAGCTTGGGCCCTATGGGGGGGAACACTGAAGCTTTCTTT. Encoded protein: CASSLGPMGGNTEAFF. The full variable domain, with the rest looked up from reference TRBV5-1 and TRBJ1-1, is KAGVTQTPRYLIKTRGQQVTLSCSPISGHRSVSWYQQTPGQGLQFLFEYFSETQRNKGNFPGRFSGRQFSNSRSEMNVSTLELGDSALYLCASSLGPMGGNTEAFFGQGTRLTVV.

V usage is TRBV6-1 and J usage is TRBJ1-1; TRBD1 agrees at 10 bases. CDR1 and CDR2 from the germline V gene are MNHNS and SASEGT. This CDR3 has 13 residues. V lost 6 bases and J lost 7; bases outside the gene matches: 5. The CDR3 region is CASRDRGIGEAFF. In DNA, the CDR3 is TGTGCCAGCAGGGACAGGGGGATCGGTGAAGCTTTCTTT.

The rearrangement links TRBV6-5 to TRBJ1-4, with D unresolved. Trimming took 10 bases from V and 3 from J, leaving 12 bases between them. Germline V gene data show CDR1 as MNHEY and CDR2 as SVGAGI. CDR3 length: 13 residues. In nucleotides, the CDR3 is TGTGCCATAGGTCGGGTGGCTAATGAAAAACTGTTTTTT. Its translation: CAIGRVANEKLFF.

The chain recombines TRBV6-8 with TRBJ2-3; no reliable D call. Germline values: CDR1 MNHGY, CDR2 SAAAGT. Trimming took off 2 bases at V and 2 bases at J, with 23 bases between the two ends. This CDR3 is built from 19 residues. The CDR3 DNA follows: TGTGCCAGCAGTTACCCAGCAGCATTTGGCAAGACCAACACAGATACGCAGTATTTT. It encodes CASSYPAAFGKTNTDTQYF.

The rearrangement uses TRBV10-3 and TRBJ2-3; TRBD2 is a possible D gene (6 bases). Germline V gene lookup returns CDR1 ENHRY and CDR2 SYGVKD. The V end lost 10 bases, the J end lost 4 bases, and 18 bases lay between the germline ends. The CDR3 extends over 14 amino acids. The DNA for the CDR3 is TGTGCCACTCTAGCTGGAGGGAATCCAGATACGCAGTATTTT. This encodes CATLAGGNPDTQYF.

The V gene is TRBV15, the J gene TRBJ1-5; 8 positions match TRBD1. Germline-derived CDR1 and CDR2 are LNHNV and YYDKDF (reference sequence). This CDR3 spans 16 amino acids. J lost 4 bases, V lost 6 bases, and 11 bases had no gene match. The CDR3 spells CATSNYGQGFNQPQHF. CDR3 coding DNA: TGTGCCACCAGTAACTACGGACAGGGATTTAATCAGCCCCAGCATTTT.

J is TRBJ1-1 and V is TRBV7-8; 9 bases are a match to TRBD1. CDR1 is SGHVS and CDR2 is FQNEAQ in the germline V gene. The CDR3 has 16 residues. J was trimmed by 3 bases and V by 2 bases; bases with no gene match: 7. The CDR3 sequence is CASSLRGDRVYTEAFF. CDR3 nucleotide sequence: TGTGCCAGCAGCTTACGCGGGGACAGGGTTTACACTGAAGCTTTCTTT.

The rearrangement uses TRBV5-4 and TRBJ2-1; weak D call: TRBD2 (5 bases). The ends were cut back, 1 base at V and 1 base at J, with 9 bases in the middle. The CDR3 runs to 15 residues. Looked up from germline, CDR1 is SGHNT and CDR2 is YYREEE (reference sequence). The CDR3 DNA reads as TGTGCCAGCAGCTTGATGGGCGGGTCCTACAATGAGCAGTTCTTC. This sequence encodes CASSLMGGSYNEQFF.

This clone was seen more than once but under ten times. This chain links TRBV7-9 with TRBJ2-7; 7 bases align to TRBD1. In germline, CDR1 is SEHNR, CDR2 FQNEAQ (reference sequence). J lost 4 bases, V lost 1 base, and 7 bases had no gene match. This CDR3 region has 15 residues. In DNA, the CDR3 is TGTGCCAGCAGCTTAGAAGTACAGGGGAGTTACGAGCAGTACTTC. Its translation: CASSLEVQGSYEQYF. Full variable domain (outside the CDR3, taken from reference TRBV7-9 and TRBJ2-7): DTGVSQNPRHKITKRGQNVTFRCDPISEHNRLYWYRQTLGQGPEFLTYFQNEAQLEKSRLLSDRFSAERPKGSFSTLEIQRTEQGDSAMYLCASSLEVQGSYEQYFGPGTRLTVT.